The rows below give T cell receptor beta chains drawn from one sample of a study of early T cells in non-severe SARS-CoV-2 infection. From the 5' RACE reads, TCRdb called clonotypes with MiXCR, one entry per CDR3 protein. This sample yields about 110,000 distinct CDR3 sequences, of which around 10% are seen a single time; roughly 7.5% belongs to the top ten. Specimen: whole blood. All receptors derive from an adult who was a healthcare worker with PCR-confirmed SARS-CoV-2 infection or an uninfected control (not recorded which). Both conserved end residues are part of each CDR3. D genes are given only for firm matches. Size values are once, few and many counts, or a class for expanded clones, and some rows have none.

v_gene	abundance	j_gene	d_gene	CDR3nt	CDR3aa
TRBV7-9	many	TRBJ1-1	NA	TGTGCCAGCAGCTTAGGAGTTGAAGCTTTCTTT	CASSLGVEAFF
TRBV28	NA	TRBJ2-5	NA	TGTGCCAGCAGCTACTTAGGGACCGCTAAAGAGACCCAGTACTTC	CASSYLGTAKETQYF
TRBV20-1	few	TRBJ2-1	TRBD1	TGCAGTGCTGTAAGGCCCCGGGACAGGCACAATGAGCAGTTCTTC	CSAVRPRDRHNEQFF
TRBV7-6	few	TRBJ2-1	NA	TGTGCCAGCAGCTTAGACCCCCGGAAAAACTCCTACAATGAGCAGTTCTTC	CASSLDPRKNSYNEQFF
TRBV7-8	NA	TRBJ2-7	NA	TGTGCCAGCAGCTGGGGCCCGGGTACGGCCGAGCAGTACTTC	CASSWGPGTAEQYF
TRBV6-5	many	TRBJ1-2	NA	TGTGCCAGCAGCCAACACCATCCCTATGGCTACACCTTC	CASSQHHPYGYTF
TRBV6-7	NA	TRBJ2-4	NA	TGTGCCAGCAGATCCCGACAGCTAGCCAAAAACATTCAGTACTTC	CASRSRQLAKNIQYF
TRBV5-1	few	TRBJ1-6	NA	TGCGCCAGCAGCTTGCTGGGGCGCGGTGATTCACCCCTCCACTTT	CASSLLGRGDSPLHF
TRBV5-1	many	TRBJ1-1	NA	TGCGCCAGCAGCTTGAGTGGACAAATGAACACTGAAGCTTTCTTT	CASSLSGQMNTEAFF
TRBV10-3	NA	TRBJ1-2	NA	TGTGCCATCAGTGAGAACGCAGATGGCTACACCTTC	CAISENADGYTF
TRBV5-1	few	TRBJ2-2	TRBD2	TGCGCCAGCAGTCTACCGGGACTAGCGGGGGACACCGGGGAGCTGTTTTTT	CASSLPGLAGDTGELFF
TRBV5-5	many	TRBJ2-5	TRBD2	TGTGCCAGCAGCTTCGGCGGGAGGTCCCAAGAGACCCAGTACTTC	CASSFGGRSQETQYF
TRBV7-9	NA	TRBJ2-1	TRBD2	TGTGCCAGCAGCTTCGAGCGGGAGGATAATGAGCAGTTCTTC	CASSFEREDNEQFF
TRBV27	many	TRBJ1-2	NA	TGTGCCAGCAGTTTAAAGGGGGAAGGCTACACCTTC	CASSLKGEGYTF
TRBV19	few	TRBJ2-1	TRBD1	TGTGCCAGTAGTATTGGGACAGGGTGGGCCAATGAGCAGTTCTTC	CASSIGTGWANEQFF
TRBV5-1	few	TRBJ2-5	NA	TGCGCCAGCAGCTCCCGGGGGTGGGAGACCCAGTACTTC	CASSSRGWETQYF
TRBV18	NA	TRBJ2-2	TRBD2	TGTGCCAGCTCACCCGGGACTAGCGGAAGGAACACCGGGGAGCTGTTTTTT	CASSPGTSGRNTGELFF
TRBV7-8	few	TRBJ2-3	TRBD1	TGTGCCAGCAGCAAAGGGACAGGGGGCGTCCACACAGATACGCAGTATTTT	CASSKGTGGVHTDTQYF
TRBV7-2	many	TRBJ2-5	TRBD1	TGTGCCAGCAGCGGCAGACAGGGTTGGGGGGAGACCCAGTACTTC	CASSGRQGWGETQYF
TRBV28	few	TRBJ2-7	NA	TGTGCCAGCAGTGTCGACTACGAGCAGTACTTC	CASSVDYEQYF
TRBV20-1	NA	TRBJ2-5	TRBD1	TGCAGTGCTAGATCGGGACAGCAAGAGACCCAGTACTTC	CSARSGQQETQYF
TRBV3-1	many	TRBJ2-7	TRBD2	TGTGCCAGCAGCCAGGGACTAGTGGTCGAGCAGTACTTC	CASSQGLVVEQYF
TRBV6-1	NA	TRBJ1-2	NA	TGTGCCAGCAGTGAAGCGCTTCGGGGAGCCTATGGCTACACCTTC	CASSEALRGAYGYTF
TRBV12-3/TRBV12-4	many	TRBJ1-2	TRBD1	TGTGCCAGCAGTTTCTTCCGGGACAGGGGCCCAGAGGGCTACACCTTC	CASSFFRDRGPEGYTF
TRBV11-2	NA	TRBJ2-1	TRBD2	TGTGCCAGCAGCTTAGTTGCTAGCGGGAGGTTGAGGAATGAGCAGTTCTTC	CASSLVASGRLRNEQFF
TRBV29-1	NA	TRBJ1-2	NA	TGCAGCGTCGAGACTGTTTATGGCTACACCTTC	CSVETVYGYTF
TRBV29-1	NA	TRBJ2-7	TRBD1	TGCAGCGGCGGACAGGGTTCAAGGGAGCAGTACTTC	CSGGQGSREQYF
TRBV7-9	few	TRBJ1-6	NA	TGTGCCAGCAGATCCCAGGATGGCATACCGAATTCACCCCTCCACTTT	CASRSQDGIPNSPLHF
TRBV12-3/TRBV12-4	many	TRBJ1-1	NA	TGTGCCAGCAGTTTCGGTTTGGGGAACACTGAAGCTTTCTTT	CASSFGLGNTEAFF
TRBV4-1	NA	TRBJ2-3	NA	TGCGCCAGCAGCCAAGGACAGACTAGCACAGATACGCAGTATTTT	CASSQGQTSTDTQYF
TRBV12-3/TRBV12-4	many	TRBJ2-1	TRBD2	TGTGCCAGCAGACCGGGACTAGTAATTTACGAGCAGTTCTTC	CASRPGLVIYEQFF
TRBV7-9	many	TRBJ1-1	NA	TGTGCCAGCAGCCGGGATGTGGGAGCTTTCTTT	CASSRDVGAFF
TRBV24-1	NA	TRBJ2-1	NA	TGTGCCACCCTTCCAGCGTACTCCTACAATGAGCAGTTCTTC	CATLPAYSYNEQFF
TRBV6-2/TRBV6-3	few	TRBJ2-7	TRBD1	TGTGCCAGCAGCCCCAAAGACAGGGTTCGGGGCGAGCAGTACTTC	CASSPKDRVRGEQYF
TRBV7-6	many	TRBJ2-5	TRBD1	TGTGCCAGCAGCCCTATGACAGGGGGAGAGACCCAGTACTTC	CASSPMTGGETQYF
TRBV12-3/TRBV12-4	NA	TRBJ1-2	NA	TGTGCCAGCAGGACCTCGAACTATGGCTACACCTTC	CASRTSNYGYTF
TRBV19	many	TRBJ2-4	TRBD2	TGTGCCAGTAGAAGGACTAGCGGAAACATTCAGTACTTC	CASRRTSGNIQYF
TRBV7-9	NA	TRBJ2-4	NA	TGTGCCAGCAGCCGTTGGGAACCTTTCCACATTCAGTACTTC	CASSRWEPFHIQYF
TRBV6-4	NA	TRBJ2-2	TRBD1	TGTGCCAGCGGGACAGGGATCGGGGAGCTGTTTTTT	CASGTGIGELFF
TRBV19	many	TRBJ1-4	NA	TGTGCCAGTAAGCTACAGTATAATGAAAAACTGTTTTTT	CASKLQYNEKLFF
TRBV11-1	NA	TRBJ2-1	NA	TGTGCCAGCAGATTACGGGGGGCAGGTAATGAGCAGTTCTTC	CASRLRGAGNEQFF
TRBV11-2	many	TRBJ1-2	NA	TGTGCCAGCAGCATCCGAAACTATGGCTACACCTTC	CASSIRNYGYTF
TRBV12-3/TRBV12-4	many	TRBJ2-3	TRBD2	TGTGCCAGCAGCCCTGGACTTCTAGCGGGAGGGTCGGATACGCAGTATTTT	CASSPGLLAGGSDTQYF
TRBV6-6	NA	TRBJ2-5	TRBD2	TGTGCCAGCCGCACCCCCGGGGGGGTAGAGACCCAGTACTTC	CASRTPGGVETQYF
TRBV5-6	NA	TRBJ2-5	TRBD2	TGTGCCAGCAGCTTGGAAGGTAGCGGGCTCCATCAAGAGACCCAGTACTTC	CASSLEGSGLHQETQYF
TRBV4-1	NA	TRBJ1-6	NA	TGCGCCAGCCAACCCGACAACTCCTATAATTCACCCCTCCACTTT	CASQPDNSYNSPLHF